The TCR beta chain described here comes from a study of identifying expanded T cells in peripheral blood. About this clone: What it binds is unknown.

Trimming cost V 5 bases and J 2 bases; bases outside gene matches: 9. CDR3 length equals 16 residues. Per the germline V gene, CDR1 is SEHNR and CDR2 is FQNEAQ (reference sequence). Sequencing used immunoSEQ multiplex PCR; TCRdb keeps in-frame clones, though not all of them. Of about 110,000 clones in the sample, around 90% are singletons; the top ten hold just under 8.5%. Study findings and constraints: Across healthy donors, higher total template counts meant significantly greater approximately two-week count variance.

The TCR sequence derives from a person aged 18 to 69 in good health. Sequenced material: blood. This sequence joins TRBV7-9 and TRBJ2-3; TRBD2 matches at 8 bases. CDR3 region: CASSRTSGTSTDTQYF. The CDR3 DNA is TGTGCCAGCAGCCGTACTAGCGGAACTTCCACAGATACGCAGTATTTT.